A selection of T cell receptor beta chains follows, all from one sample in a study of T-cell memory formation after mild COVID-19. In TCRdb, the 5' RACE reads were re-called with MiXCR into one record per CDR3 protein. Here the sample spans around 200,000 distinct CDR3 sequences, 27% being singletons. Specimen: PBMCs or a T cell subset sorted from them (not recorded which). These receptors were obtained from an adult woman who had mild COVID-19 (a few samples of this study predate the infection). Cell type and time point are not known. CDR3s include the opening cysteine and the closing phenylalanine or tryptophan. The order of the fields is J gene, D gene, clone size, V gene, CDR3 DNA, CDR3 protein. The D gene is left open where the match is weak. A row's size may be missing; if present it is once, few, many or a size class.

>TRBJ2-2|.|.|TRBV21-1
TGTGCCAGCAGCAAACGACTAAGGAGGAGGGACTATTCAACGTATCGACCCGGGGAGCTGTTTTTT
CASSKRLRRRDYSTYRPGELFF
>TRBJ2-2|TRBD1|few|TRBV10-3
TGTGCCATCAGCGCCGGGACAGGGTGGACCGGGGAGCTGTTTTTT
CAISAGTGWTGELFF
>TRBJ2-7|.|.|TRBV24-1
TGTGCCAGGCCCTGGGGTACCCACGAGCAGTACTTC
CARPWGTHEQYF
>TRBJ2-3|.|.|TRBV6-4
TGTGCCAGCAGTGAATCGGCAGGAAGCACAGATACGCAGTATTTT
CASSESAGSTDTQYF
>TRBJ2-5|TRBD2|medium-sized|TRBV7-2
TGTGCCAGCAGCTACGGGACTAGCCGAGAGACCCAGTACTTC
CASSYGTSRETQYF
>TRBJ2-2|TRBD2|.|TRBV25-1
TGTGCCAGCAGTGGCCGACTAGCGGGAGTTGTCGGGGAGCTGTTTTTT
CASSGRLAGVVGELFF
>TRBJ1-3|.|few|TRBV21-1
TGTGCCAGCGGGGATCAGATGATCTCTGGAAACACCATATATTTT
CASGDQMISGNTIYF
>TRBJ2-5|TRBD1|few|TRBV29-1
TGCAGCGTTGATTCGGGACAGGGGGAGACCCAGTACTTC
CSVDSGQGETQYF
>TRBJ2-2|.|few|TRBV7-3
TGTGCCAGCAGCCGGTCAAATCGCCACACCGGGGAGCTGTTTTTT
CASSRSNRHTGELFF
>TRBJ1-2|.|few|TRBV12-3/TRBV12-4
TGTGCCAGCAGTTTTAAGCAGGGAGGATACTATGGCTACACCTTC
CASSFKQGGYYGYTF